The 8 T cell receptor beta chains below come from one sample, sequenced in a study of neoadjuvant anti-PD-1 for oral cavity cancer. Produced via immunoSEQ multiplex PCR; TCRdb's table is partial and in-frame only. The data show around 81,000 clones, 84% seen once. The sequencing here drew on PBMCs, taken before nivolumab (anti-PD-1) treatment. The receptors here all came from a person aged 35-79 years with oral cavity squamous cell carcinoma.

The chain carries TRBV19 and TRBJ1-1; D possibly corresponds to TRBD1 (6 bases). Looked up from germline, CDR1 is LNHDA and CDR2 is SQIVND (reference sequence). The CDR3 is 14 amino acids. The germline V and J ends were trimmed by 3 bases and 3 bases, with 11 bases remaining between them. The CDR3 reads CASSIRTDHTEAFF. The CDR3, as DNA: TGTGCCAGTAGTATTAGGACAGACCACACTGAAGCTTTCTTT.

The CDR3 loop is CASSLELARSDEQYF. The CDR3 DNA follows: TGTGCCAGCAGCCTCGAACTAGCGAGATCGGACGAGCAGTACTTC. The chain has TRBV7-2 and TRBJ2-7; TRBD2 agrees at 7 bases. With V trimmed by 5 bases and J by 5 bases, 12 bases remained unmatched. The CDR3 has 15 residues. From germline, CDR1 is SGHTA and CDR2 FQGNSA.

The chain recombines TRBV29-1 with TRBJ1-2; unclear D gene. CDR1 and CDR2 from the germline V gene are SQVTM and ANQGSEA. The CDR3 is made up of 13 amino acids. Trimming took 4 bases from V and 4 from J, leaving 13 bases between them. The DNA for the CDR3 is TGCAGCGTTGCATCGGAGATCGTCTATGGCTACACCTTC. Translation: CSVASEIVYGYTF. The variable domain in full, with the rest retrieved from reference TRBV29-1 and TRBJ1-2, is SAVISQKPSRDICQRGTSLTIQCQVDSQVTMMFWYRQQPGQSLTLIATANQGSEATYESGFVIDKFPISRPNLTFSTLTVSNMSPEDSSIYLCSVASEIVYGYTFGSGTRLTVV.

The chain is built from TRBV19 and TRBJ2-3; D is uncertain. CDR1 and CDR2 (germline): LNHDA, SQIVND (reference sequence). This CDR3 contains 14 residues. V lost 6 bases and J 3 bases, leaving 13 bases between the germline ends. CDR3 region: CASSRLSQTDTQYF. The CDR3 DNA reads TGTGCCAGTAGCCGATTGAGTCAGACAGATACGCAGTATTTT. Looking up the rest from reference TRBV19 and TRBJ2-3 gives the full variable domain: DGGITQSPKYLFRKEGQNVTLSCEQNLNHDAMYWYRQDPGQGLRLIYYSQIVNDFQKGDIAEGYSVSREKKESFPLTVTSAQKNPTAFYLCASSRLSQTDTQYFGPGTRLTVL.

This chain connects TRBV6-1 to TRBJ2-7; unclear D gene. Trimming pared 6 bases from V and 3 bases from J, leaving 6 bases between. The CDR3 spans 11 residues. Germline V gene lookup returns CDR1 MNHNS and CDR2 SASEGT. The CDR3 nucleotides read TGTGCCAGCAGCCAGTACTACGAGCAGTACTTC. Translation: CASSQYYEQYF.

This clone was recorded a few times. The genes are TRBV6-5 and TRBJ1-1; weak D call: TRBD1 (6 bases). This CDR3 is 14 amino acids long. The germline V gene has CDR1 MNHEY and CDR2 SVGAGI. Trimming removed 5 bases from V and 1 base from J, with 11 bases in between. The CDR3 loop is CASSPLTGNTEAFF. The CDR3, as DNA: TGTGCCAGCAGTCCTTTGACAGGGAACACTGAAGCTTTCTTT.

The chain links TRBV7-3 to TRBJ2-7, with 13 bases lining up with TRBD2. Germline V gene sequence: CDR1 SGHTA, CDR2 FQGTGA. The CDR3 consists of 20 residues. Losses at the gene ends were 0 bases for V and 0 bases for J; bases not matched to a gene: 11. CDR3 coding DNA: TGTGCCAGCAGCTTAACAATTAGACTAGCGGGAGGAGTCCCCTCCTACGAGCAGTACTTC. It specifies CASSLTIRLAGGVPSYEQYF.

Written as DNA, the CDR3 is TGTGCCAGTAGTATAGAGTTTTGGACAGGGGGCAACAATGAGCAGTTCTTC. This translates into CASSIEFWTGGNNEQFF. V and J are TRBV19 and TRBJ2-1; the match to TRBD1 covers 11 bases. The V gene's germline CDR1 is LNHDA and CDR2 SQIVND (reference sequence). Trimming at V came to 0 bases and at J to 5 bases, leaving 6 bases not matched to a gene. This CDR3 is built from 17 residues.